The table lists the clone carrying this TCR beta chain with a few counts. As yet, its antigen is unknown. This sample is drawn from a study of T cell repertoires in cytomegalovirus infection. Across the study: Indicated by public TCR beta signatures were CMV infection and matching HLA type.

TCRdb passed the reads through MiXCR, listing each CDR3 protein once. The table lists 28,000 or so distinct CDR3 sequences, around 19% of them singletons. Germline-derived CDR1 and CDR2 are SGHTA and FQGNSA. The length of the CDR3 is 13 residues. Findings and limits, study-wide: The study found HLA-C-restricted CMV-specific TCR beta clonotypes dominating the ex vivo response.

The rearrangement uses TRBV7-2 and TRBJ1-1; D not certain. Sequenced here: CD8+ T cells from cultured PBMCs, sampled from culture after CMV antigen stimulation. The TCR sequence derives from a human donor in good health (CMV status not recorded). Some clones in this sample may be carry-over from other donors' samples. The CDR3 bases are TGTGTCTCGCGGAGGGAAGGAAACACTGAAGCTTTCTTT. Its protein is CVSRREGNTEAFF.